One and the same sample provided the 3 T cell receptor beta chains below, sequenced in a study of T cell changes during pregnancy in multiple sclerosis. The assay was immunoSEQ multiplex PCR, and TCRdb's table has in-frame clones only and misses some. The sample lists approximately 39,000 clones, almost 90% occurring once. The sequencing used CD4+ T cells from peripheral blood mononuclear cells, collected in the second trimester of pregnancy. The receptor set was obtained from a female donor with multiple sclerosis, enrolled in a pregnancy study.

This chain uses TRBV20-1 with TRBJ2-5; the D gene is possibly TRBD1 (5 bases). Germline V CDR1 and CDR2: DFQATT, SNEGSKA (reference sequence). CDR3 size: 11 residues. V gave up 6 bases and J gave up 5 bases, with 10 bases separating them. The CDR3 is CSARTMETQYF. The CDR3 DNA reads as TGCAGTGCCCGGACAATGGAGACCCAGTACTTC.

V gene TRBV4-3 combines with J gene TRBJ2-2; 12 nucleotides align to TRBD2. The CDR3 runs 19 residues. Germline V gene data show CDR1 as LGHNA and CDR2 as YSLEER. The junction had 11 bases not matched to a gene; V was cut back by 4 bases and J by 2 bases. The CDR3 nucleotides are TGCGCCAGCAGCCCGGCTAGCGGGAGGGCCAAAATAAACACCGGGGAGCTGTTTTTT. Its translation is CASSPASGRAKINTGELFF.

The chain combines TRBV28 with TRBJ2-7, with D perhaps TRBD1 (5 bases). The ends were cut back, 6 bases at V and 0 bases at J, with 12 bases in the middle. CDR1 is MDHEN, CDR2 SYDVKM, per germline. The CDR3 contains 14 residues. The CDR3 DNA reads as TGTGCCAGCAGCAACCAAGACAGCTCCTACGAGCAGTACTTC. Amino acids: CASSNQDSSYEQYF.